This TCR beta chain was captured in a study of cytomegalovirus exposure and HLA in healthy donors. Whole-study results and caveats: Based on reports, TCR beta sequences accurately predicted HLA-A and HLA-B alleles for most subjects. Associated with HLA alleles at 0.05 false discovery rate in a later analysis were about 17,000 TCR beta sequences.

A note on this clone: Antigen: not known.

Unrecorded immune exposures were likely, despite nominal health at sampling. CDR1 is MNHEY and CDR2 is SVGAGI in the germline V gene. The CDR3 sequence is 15 residues long. Germline trimming cut 6 bases from V and 1 base from J; bases unmatched to any gene: 6. Both 60 Vbeta primers and 13 Jbeta primers went into the PCR. Assay used: immunoSEQ multiplex PCR; TCRdb lists only in-frame clones, some missing. The table shows 110,000 or so clones, with approximately 80% occurring only once. This clonotype was sampled from a woman aged 18-29 years in good health and CMV-seronegative. Sequenced sample: PBMCs. The rearrangement uses TRBV6-5 and TRBJ2-7, with 10 bases identical to TRBD2. Written as DNA, the CDR3 is TGTGCCAGCAGACGAGGACTAGCGGCTTCCTACGAGCAGTACTTC. Amino acid sequence: CASRRGLAASYEQYF.